This T cell receptor (beta chain) was profiled in a study of PD-1 blockade in classical Hodgkin lymphoma. Using immunoSEQ multiplex PCR, the repertoire was profiled, and TCRdb retains in-frame clones only, with some absent. The data show some 110,000 clones, about nine tenths seen once. Time point here: cycle 4 day 1 (C4D1), after 6 weeks of nivolumab. In every patient, relapse followed autologous stem cell transplantation, while exposure to brentuximab vedotin differed. Trimming left V 4 bases short and J 2 bases short, with 7 bases between. Germline V gene data show CDR1 as MNHNY and CDR2 as SVGAGI (reference sequence). This CDR3 contains 13 residues.

The chain couples TRBV6-6 to TRBJ2-3; D perhaps matches TRBD2 (6 bases). The clonotype was recovered from a human donor with classical Hodgkin lymphoma. This sample comprised peripheral blood mononuclear cells (PBMCs), obtained before the fourth cycle of nivolumab. The CDR3 sequence is CASSLDYTDTQYF. The CDR3 DNA follows: TGTGCCAGCAGTTTGGACTACACAGATACGCAGTATTTT.